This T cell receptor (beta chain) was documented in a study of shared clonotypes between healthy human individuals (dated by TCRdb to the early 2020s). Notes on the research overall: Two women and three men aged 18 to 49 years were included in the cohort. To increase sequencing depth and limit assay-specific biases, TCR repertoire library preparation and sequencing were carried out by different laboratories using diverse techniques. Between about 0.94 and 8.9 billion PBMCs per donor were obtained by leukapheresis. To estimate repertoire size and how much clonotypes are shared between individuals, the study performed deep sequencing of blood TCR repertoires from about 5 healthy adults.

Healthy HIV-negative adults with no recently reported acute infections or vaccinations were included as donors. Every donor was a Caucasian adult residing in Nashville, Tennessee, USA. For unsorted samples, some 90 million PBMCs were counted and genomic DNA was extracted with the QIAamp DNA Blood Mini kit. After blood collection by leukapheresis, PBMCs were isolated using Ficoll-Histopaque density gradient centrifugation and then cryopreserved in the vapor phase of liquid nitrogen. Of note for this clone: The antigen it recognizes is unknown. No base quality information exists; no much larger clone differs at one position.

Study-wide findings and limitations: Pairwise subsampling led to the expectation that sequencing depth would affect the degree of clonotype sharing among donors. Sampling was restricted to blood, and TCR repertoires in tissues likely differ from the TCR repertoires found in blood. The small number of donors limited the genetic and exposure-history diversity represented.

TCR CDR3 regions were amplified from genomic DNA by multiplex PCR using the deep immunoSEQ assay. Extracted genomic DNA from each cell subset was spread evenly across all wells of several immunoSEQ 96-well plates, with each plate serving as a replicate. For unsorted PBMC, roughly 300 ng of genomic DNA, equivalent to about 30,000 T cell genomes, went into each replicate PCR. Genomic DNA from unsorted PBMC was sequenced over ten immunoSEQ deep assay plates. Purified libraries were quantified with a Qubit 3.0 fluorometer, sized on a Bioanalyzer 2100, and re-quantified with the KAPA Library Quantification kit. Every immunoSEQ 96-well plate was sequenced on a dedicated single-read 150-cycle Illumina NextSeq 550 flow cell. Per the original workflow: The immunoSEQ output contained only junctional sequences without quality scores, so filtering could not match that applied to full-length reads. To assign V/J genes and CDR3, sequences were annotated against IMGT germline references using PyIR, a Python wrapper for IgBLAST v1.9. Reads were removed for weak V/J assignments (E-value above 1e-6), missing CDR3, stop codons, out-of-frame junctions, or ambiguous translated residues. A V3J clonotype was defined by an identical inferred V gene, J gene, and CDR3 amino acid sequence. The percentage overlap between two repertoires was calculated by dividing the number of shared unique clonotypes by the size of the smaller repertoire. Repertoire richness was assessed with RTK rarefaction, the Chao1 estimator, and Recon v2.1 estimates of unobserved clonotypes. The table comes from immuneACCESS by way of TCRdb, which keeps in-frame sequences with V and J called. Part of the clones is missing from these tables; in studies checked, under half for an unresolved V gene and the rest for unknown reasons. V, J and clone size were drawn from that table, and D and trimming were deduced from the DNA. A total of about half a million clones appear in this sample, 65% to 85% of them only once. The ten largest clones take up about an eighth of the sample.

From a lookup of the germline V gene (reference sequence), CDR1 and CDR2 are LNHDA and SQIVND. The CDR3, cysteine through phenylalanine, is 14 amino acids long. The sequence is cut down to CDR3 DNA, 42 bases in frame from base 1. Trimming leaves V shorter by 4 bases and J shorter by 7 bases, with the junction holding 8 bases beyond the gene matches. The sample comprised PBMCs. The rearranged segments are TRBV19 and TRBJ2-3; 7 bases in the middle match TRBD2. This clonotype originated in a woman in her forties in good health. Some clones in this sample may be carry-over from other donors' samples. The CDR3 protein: CASSTGGTLHTQYF. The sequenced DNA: TGTGCCAGTAGTACGGGGGGTACTCTTCATACGCAGTATTTT.